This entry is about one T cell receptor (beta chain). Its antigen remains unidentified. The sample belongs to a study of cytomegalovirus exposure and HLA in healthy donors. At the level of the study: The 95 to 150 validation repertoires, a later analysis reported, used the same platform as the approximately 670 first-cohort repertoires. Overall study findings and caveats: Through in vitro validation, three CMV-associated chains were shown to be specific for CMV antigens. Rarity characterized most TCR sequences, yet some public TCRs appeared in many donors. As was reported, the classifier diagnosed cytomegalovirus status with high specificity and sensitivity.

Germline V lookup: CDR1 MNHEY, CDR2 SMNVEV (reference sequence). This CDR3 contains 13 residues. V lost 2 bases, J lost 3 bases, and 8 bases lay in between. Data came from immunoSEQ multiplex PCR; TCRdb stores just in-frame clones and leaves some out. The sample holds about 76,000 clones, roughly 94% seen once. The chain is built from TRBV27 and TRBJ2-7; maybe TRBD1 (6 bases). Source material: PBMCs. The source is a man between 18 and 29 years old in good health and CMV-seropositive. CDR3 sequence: CASSLKDSYEQYF. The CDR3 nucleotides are TGTGCCAGCAGTTTAAAGGACAGCTACGAGCAGTACTTC.